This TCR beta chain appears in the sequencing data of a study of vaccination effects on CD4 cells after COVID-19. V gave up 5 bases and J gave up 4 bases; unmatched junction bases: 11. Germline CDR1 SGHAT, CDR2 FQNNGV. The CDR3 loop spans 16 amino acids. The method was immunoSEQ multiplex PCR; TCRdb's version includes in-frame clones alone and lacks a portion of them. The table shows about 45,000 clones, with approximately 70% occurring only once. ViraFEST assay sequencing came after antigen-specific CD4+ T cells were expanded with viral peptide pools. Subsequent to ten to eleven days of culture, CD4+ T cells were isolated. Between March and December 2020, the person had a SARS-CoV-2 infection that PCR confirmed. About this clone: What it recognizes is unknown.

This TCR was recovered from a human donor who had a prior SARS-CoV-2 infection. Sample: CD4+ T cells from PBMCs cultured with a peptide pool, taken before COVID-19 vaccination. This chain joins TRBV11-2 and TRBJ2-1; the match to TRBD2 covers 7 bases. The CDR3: CASSPQGGTTYNEQFF. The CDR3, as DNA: TGTGCCAGCAGCCCGCAGGGTGGGACTACATACAATGAGCAGTTCTTC.